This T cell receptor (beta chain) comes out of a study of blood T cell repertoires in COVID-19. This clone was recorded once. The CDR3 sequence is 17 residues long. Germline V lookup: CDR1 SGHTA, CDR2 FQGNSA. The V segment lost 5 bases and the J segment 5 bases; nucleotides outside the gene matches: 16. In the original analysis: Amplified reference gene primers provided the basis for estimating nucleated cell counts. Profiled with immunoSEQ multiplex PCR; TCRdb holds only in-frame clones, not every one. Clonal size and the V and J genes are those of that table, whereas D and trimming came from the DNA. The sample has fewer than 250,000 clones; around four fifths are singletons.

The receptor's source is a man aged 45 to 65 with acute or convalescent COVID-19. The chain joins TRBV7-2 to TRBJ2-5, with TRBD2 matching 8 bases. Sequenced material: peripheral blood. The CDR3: CASSPKPPGGAVETQYF. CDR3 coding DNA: TGTGCCAGCAGCCCTAAGCCGCCCGGGGGGGCCGTGGAGACCCAGTACTTC.